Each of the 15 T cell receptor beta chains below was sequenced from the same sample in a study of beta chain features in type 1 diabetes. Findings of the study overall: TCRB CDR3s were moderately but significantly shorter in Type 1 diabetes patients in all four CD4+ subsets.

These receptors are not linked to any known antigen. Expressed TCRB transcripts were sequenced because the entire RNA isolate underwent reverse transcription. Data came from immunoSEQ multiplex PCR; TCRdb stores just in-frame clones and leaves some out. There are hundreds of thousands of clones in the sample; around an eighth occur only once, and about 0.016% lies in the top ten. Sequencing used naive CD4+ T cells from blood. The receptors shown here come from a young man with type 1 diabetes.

CDR3 nucleotides: TGTGCCTGGAGTGTTCCAGGGTTTTCGGGCTACACCTTC. Its translation is CAWSVPGFSGYTF. The V and J genes are TRBV30 and TRBJ1-2, with a possible D match to TRBD1 (5 bases). V lost 0 bases, J lost 8 bases, and 13 bases lay in between. This CDR3 region has 13 residues. Germline-derived CDR1 and CDR2 are GTSNPN and SVGIG (reference sequence).

CDR3 DNA: TGTGCCAGCAGCCCCAGGACAAGCTCTGGAAACACCATATATTTT. This sequence encodes CASSPRTSSGNTIYF. The gene calls are TRBV9 and TRBJ1-3; tentative D call: TRBD1 (5 bases). Trimming cost V 4 bases and J 0 bases, with 11 bases left between them. Germline V gives CDR1 SGDLS, CDR2 YYNGEE. There are 15 residues in the CDR3.

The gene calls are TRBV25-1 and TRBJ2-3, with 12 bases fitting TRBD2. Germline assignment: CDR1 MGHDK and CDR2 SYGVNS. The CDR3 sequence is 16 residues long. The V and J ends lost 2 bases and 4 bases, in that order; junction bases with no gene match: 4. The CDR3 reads CASSEGTSGYSDTQYF. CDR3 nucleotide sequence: TGTGCCAGCAGTGAAGGGACTAGCGGGTATTCAGATACGCAGTATTTT.

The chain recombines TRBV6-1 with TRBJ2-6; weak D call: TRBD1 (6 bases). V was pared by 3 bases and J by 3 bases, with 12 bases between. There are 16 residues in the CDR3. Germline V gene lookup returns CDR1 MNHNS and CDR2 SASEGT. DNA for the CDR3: TGTGCCAGCAGTGATATGGGGGCTGGTGGGGCCAACGTCCTGACTTTC. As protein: CASSDMGAGGANVLTF.

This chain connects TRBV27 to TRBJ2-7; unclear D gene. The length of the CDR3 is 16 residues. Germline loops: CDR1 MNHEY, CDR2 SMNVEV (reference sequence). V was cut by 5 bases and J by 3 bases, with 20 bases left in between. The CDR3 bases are TGTGCCAGCAGTCCTATCCCGGAACAGTCTTACTACGAGCAGTACTTC. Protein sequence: CASSPIPEQSYYEQYF.

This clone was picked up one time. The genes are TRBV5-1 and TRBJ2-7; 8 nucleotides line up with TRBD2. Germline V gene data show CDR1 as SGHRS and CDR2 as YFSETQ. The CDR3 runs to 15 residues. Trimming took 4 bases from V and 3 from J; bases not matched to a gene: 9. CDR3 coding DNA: TGCGCCAGCAGCCCGCCGGCTAGCGGGCTCTACGAGCAGTACTTC. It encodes CASSPPASGLYEQYF.

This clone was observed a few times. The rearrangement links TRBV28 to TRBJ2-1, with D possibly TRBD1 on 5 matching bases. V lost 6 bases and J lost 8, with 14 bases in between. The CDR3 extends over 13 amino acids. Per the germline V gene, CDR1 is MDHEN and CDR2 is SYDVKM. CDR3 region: CASRHQGVDEQFF. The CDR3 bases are TGTGCCAGCAGACACCAAGGGGTCGATGAGCAGTTCTTC.

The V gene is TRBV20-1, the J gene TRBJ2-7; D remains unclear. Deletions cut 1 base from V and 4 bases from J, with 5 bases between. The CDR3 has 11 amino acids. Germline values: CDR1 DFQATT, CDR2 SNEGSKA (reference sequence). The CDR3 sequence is CSARARYEQYF. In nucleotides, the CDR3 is TGCAGTGCTAGAGCTAGATACGAGCAGTACTTC.

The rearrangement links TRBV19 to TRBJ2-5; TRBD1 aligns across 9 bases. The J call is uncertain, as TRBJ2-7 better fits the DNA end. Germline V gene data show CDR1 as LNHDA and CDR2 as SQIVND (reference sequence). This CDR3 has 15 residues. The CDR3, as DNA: TGTGCCAGTAGTATGGGGGGACAGGGTAACTACGAGCAGTACTTC. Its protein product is CASSMGGQGNYEQYF.

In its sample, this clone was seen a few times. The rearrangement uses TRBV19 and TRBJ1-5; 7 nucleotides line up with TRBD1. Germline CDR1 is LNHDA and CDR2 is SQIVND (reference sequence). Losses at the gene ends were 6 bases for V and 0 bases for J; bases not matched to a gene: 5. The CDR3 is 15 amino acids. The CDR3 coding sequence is TGTGCCAGTAGGACTACAGGGGCTAGCAATCAGCCCCAGCATTTT. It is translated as CASRTTGASNQPQHF.

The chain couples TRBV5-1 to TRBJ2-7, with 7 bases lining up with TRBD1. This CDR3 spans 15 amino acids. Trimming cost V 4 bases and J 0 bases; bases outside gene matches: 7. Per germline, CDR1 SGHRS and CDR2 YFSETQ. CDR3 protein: CASSDRQGASYEQYF. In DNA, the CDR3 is TGCGCCAGCAGCGACCGACAGGGCGCCTCCTACGAGCAGTACTTC.

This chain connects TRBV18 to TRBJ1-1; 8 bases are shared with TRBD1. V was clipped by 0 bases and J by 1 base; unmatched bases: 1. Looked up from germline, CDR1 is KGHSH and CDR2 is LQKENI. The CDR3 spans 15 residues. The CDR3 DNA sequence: TGTGCCAGCTCACCACCTGACAGGGGGAACACTGAAGCTTTCTTT. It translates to CASSPPDRGNTEAFF.

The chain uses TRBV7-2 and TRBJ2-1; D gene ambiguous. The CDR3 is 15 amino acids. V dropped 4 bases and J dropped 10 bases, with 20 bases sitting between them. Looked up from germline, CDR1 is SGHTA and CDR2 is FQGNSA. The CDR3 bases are TGTGCCAGCAGCTCCCACAAGAGACTCATAAACGAGCAGTTCTTC. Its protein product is CASSSHKRLINEQFF.

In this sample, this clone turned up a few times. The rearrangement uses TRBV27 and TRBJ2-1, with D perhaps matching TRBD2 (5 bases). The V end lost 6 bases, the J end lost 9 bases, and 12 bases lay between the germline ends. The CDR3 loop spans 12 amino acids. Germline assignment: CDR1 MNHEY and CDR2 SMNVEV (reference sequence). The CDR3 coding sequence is TGTGCCAGCAGCAATTACGCGGGTGAGCAGTTCTTC. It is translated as CASSNYAGEQFF.

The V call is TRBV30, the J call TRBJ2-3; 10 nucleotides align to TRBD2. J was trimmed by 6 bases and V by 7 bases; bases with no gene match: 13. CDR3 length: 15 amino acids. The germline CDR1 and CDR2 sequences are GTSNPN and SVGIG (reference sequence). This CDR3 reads CALDPYTSGMDTQYF. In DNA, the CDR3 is TGTGCCTTAGACCCATATACTAGCGGGATGGATACGCAGTATTTT. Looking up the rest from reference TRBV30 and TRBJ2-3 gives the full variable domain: SQTIHQWPATLVQPVGSPLSLECTVEGTSNPNLYWYRQAAGRGLQLLFYSVGIGQISSEVPQNLSASRPQDRQFILSSKKLLLSDSGFYLCALDPYTSGMDTQYFGPGTRLTVL.